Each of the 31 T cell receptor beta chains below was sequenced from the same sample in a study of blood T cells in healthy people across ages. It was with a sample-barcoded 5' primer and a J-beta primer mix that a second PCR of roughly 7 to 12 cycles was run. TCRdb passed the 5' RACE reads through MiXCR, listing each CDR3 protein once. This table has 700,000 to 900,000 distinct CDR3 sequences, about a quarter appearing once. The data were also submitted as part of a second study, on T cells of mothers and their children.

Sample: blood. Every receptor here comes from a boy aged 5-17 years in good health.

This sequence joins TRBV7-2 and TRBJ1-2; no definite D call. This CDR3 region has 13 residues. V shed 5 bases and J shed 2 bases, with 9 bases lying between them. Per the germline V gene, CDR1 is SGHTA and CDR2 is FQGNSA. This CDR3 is CASSPGPNYGYTF. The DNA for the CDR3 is TGTGCCAGCAGCCCGGGCCCAAACTATGGCTACACCTTC.

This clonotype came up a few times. The DNA for the CDR3 is TGTGCCAGCAGCTCTAGGGACTCCGGCCCCTATGGCTACACCTTC. Amino acid sequence: CASSSRDSGPYGYTF. The V call is TRBV7-9, the J call TRBJ1-2, with D possibly matching TRBD1 (5 bases). This CDR3 contains 15 residues. V was pared by 4 bases and J by 4 bases, with 16 bases between. From germline, CDR1 is SEHNR and CDR2 FQNEAQ (reference sequence).

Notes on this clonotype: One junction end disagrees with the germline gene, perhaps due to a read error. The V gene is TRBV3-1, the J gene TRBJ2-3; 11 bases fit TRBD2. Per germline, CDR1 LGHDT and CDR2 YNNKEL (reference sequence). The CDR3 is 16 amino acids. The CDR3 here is CACSQGVAGGMNTQYF. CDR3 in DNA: TGTGCCTGCAGCCAAGGGGTAGCGGGGGGGATGAATACGCAGTATTTT.

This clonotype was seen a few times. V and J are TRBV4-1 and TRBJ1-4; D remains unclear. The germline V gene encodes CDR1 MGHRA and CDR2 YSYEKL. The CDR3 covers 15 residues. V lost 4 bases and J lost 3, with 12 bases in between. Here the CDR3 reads CASSLTVVSNEKLFF. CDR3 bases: TGCGCCAGCAGCCTTACAGTCGTTTCTAATGAAAAACTGTTTTTT.

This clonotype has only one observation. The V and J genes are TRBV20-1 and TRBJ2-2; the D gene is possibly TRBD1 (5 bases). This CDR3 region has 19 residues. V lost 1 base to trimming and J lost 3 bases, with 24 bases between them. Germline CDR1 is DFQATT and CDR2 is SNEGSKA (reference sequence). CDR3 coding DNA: TGCAGTGCTAGAGGGGGCAGGGATAGAATTTCGGCGGACACCGGGGAGCTGTTTTTT. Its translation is CSARGGRDRISADTGELFF.

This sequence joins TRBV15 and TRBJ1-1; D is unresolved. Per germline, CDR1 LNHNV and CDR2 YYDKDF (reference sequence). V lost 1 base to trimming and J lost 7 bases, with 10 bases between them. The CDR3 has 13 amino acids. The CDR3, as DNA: TGTGCCACCAGCAGAGCCGAGACCTTTGAAGCTTTCTTT. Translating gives CATSRAETFEAFF.

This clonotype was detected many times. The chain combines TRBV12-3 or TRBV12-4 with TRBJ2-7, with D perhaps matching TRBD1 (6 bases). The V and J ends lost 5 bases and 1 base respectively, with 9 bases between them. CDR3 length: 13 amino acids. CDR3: CASSQGQSYEQYF. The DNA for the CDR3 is TGTGCCAGCAGTCAAGGACAGTCCTACGAGCAGTACTTC.

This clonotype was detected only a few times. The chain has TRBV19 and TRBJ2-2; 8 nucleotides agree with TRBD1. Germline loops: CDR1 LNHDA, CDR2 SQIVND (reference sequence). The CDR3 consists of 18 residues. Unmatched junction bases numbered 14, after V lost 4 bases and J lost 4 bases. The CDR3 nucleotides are TGTGCCAGTAGTAGCCCGGGGTCAGGGGGCATCGTCACCGGGGAGCTGTTTTTT. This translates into CASSSPGSGGIVTGELFF.

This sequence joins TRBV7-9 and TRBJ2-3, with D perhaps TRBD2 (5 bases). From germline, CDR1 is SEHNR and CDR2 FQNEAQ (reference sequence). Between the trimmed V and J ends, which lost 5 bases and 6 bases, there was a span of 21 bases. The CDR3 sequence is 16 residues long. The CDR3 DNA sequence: TGTGCCAGCAGCCCCAACCCCGCTAGTTTAGCGGATACGCAGTATTTT. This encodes CASSPNPASLADTQYF.

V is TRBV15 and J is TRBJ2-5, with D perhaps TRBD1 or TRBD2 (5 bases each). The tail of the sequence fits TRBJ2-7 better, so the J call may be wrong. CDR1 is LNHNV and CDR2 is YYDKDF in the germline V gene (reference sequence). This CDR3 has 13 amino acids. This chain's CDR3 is CATSGGFPGEQYF. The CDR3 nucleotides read TGTGCCACCAGCGGGGGATTCCCGGGCGAGCAGTACTTC.

As DNA, the CDR3 is TGTGCCAGCAGCCCTAGAGCGGGGGGGATCACAGATACGCAGTATTTT. Translated: CASSPRAGGITDTQYF. The chain carries TRBV4-2 and TRBJ2-3; 10 bases are shared with TRBD2. Looked up from germline, CDR1 is LGHNA and CDR2 is YNFKEQ. CDR3 length equals 16 residues. V shed 4 bases, J shed 2 bases, and the junction held 6 bases outside the gene matches.

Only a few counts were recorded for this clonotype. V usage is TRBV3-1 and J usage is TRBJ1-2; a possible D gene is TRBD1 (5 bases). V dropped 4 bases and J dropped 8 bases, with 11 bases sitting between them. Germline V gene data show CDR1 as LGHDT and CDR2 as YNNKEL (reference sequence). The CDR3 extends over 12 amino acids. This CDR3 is CASSRLRDGYTF. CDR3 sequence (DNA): TGTGCCAGCAGCCGCCTCAGGGACGGCTACACCTTC.

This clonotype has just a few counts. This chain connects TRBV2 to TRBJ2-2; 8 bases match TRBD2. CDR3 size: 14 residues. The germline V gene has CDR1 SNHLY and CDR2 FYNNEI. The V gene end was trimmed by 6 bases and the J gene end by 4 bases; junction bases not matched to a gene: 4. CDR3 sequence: CASSKSGGTGELFF. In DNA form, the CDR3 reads TGTGCCAGCAGCAAGAGCGGGGGCACCGGGGAGCTGTTTTTT.

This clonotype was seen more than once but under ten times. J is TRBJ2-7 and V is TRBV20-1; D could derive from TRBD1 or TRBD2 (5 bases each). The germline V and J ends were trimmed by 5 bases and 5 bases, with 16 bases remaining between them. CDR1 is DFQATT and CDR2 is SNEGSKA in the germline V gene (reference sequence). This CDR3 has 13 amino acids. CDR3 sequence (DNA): TGCAGTGCTGTTCCGATGGGGGATCACGAGCAGTACTTC. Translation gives CSAVPMGDHEQYF.

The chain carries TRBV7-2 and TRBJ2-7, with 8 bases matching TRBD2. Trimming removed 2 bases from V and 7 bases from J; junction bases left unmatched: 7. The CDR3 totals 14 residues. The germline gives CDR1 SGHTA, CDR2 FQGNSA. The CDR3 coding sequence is TGTGCCAGCAGCTTATACGCGGGGGGCAGGGAGCAGTACTTC. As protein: CASSLYAGGREQYF.

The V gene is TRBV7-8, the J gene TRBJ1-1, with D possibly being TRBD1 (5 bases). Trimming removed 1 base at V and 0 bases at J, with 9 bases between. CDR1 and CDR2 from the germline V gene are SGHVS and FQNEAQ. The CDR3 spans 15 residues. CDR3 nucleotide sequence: TGTGCCAGCAGCTTAGACAGGACCGTGAACACTGAAGCTTTCTTT. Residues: CASSLDRTVNTEAFF.

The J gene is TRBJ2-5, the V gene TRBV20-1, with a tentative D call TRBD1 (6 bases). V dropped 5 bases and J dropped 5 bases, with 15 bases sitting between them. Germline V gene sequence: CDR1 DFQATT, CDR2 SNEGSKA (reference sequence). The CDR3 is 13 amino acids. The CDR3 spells CSADARGGETQYF. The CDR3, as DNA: TGCAGTGCTGATGCCAGGGGTGGGGAGACCCAGTACTTC.

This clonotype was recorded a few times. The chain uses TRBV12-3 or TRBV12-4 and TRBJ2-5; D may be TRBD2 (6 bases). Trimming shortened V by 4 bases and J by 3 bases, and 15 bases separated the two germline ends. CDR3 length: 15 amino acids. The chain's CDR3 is CASSWAQGLKETQYF. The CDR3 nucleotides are TGTGCCAGCAGTTGGGCTCAGGGACTCAAAGAGACCCAGTACTTC.

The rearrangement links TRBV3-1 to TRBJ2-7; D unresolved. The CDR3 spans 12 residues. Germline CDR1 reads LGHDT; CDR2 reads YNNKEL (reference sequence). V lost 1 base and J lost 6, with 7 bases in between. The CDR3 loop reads CASSQGYTEQYF. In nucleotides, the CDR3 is TGTGCCAGCAGCCAAGGGTACACCGAGCAGTACTTC.

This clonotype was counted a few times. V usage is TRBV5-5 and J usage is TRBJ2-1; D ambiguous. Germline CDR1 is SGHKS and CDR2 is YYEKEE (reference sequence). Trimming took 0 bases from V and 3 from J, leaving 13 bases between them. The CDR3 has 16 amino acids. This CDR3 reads CASSLVSQVIYNEQFF. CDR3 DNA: TGTGCCAGCAGCTTGGTCAGCCAGGTGATCTACAATGAGCAGTTCTTC.

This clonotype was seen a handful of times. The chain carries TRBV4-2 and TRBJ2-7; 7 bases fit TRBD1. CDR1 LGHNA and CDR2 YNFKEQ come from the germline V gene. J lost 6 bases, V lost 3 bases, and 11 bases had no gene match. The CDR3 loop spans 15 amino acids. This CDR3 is CASSHLGDRAGEQYF. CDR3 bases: TGTGCCAGCAGCCACCTCGGAGACAGGGCCGGCGAGCAGTACTTC.

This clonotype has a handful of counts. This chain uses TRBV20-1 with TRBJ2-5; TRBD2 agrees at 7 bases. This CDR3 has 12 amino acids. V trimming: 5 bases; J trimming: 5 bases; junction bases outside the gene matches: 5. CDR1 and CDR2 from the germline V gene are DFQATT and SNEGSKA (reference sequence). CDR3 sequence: CSAYDGGETQYF. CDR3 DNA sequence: TGCAGTGCTTACGACGGGGGGGAGACCCAGTACTTC.

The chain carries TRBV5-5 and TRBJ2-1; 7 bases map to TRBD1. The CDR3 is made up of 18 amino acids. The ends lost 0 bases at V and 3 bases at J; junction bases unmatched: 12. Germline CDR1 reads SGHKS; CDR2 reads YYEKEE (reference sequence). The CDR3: CASSLVVNRDRDYNEQFF. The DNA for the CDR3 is TGTGCCAGCAGCTTGGTGGTTAACCGGGACAGAGACTACAATGAGCAGTTCTTC.

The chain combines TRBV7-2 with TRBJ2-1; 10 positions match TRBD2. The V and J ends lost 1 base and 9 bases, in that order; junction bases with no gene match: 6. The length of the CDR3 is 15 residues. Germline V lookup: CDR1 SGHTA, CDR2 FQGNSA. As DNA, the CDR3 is TGTGCCAGCAGCTTAGGGGGTCTAGCGGGGGCTGAGCAGTTCTTC. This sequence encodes CASSLGGLAGAEQFF.

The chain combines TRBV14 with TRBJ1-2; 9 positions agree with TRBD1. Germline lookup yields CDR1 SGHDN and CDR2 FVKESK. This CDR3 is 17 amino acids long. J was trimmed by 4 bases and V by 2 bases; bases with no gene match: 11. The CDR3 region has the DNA TGTGCCAGCAGCCAACTCCTGCCGGGGACAGGGACCTATGGCTACACCTTC. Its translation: CASSQLLPGTGTYGYTF.

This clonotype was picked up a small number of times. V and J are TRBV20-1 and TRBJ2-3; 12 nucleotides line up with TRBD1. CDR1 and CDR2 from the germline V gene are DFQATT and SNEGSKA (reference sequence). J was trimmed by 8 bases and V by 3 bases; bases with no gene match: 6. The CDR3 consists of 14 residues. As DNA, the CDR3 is TGCAGTGCTAGCGTCGGGACAGGGGGCTCTACGCAGTATTTT. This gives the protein CSASVGTGGSTQYF.

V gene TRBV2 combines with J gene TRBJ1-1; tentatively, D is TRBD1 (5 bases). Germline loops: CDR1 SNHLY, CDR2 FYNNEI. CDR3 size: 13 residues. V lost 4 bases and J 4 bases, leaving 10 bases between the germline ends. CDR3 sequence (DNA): TGTGCCAGCAGTGTCTTGGGGGGCACTGAAGCTTTCTTT. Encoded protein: CASSVLGGTEAFF. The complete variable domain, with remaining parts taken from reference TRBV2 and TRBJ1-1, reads EPEVTQTPSHQVTQMGQEVILRCVPISNHLYFYWYRQILGQKVEFLVSFYNNEISEKSEIFDDQFSVERPDGSNFTLKIRSTKLEDSAMYFCASSVLGGTEAFFGQGTRLTVV.

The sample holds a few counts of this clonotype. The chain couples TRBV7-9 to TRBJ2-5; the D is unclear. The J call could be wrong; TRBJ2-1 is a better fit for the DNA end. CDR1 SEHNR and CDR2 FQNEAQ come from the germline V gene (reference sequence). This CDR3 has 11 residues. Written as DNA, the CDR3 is TGTGCCAGCAGGGGCAGCAATGAGCAGTTCTTC. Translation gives CASRGSNEQFF.

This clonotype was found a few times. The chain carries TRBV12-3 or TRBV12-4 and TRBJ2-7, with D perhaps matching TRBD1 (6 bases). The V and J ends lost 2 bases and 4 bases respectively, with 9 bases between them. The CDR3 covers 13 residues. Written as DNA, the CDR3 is TGTGCCAGCAGTTTACCGACAGGATACGAGCAGTACTTC. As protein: CASSLPTGYEQYF.

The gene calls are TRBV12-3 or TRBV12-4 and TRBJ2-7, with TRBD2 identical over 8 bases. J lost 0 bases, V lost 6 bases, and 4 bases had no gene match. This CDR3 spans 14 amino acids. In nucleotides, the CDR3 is TGTGCCAGCAGGTGGAGCGGGAGCTCCTACGAGCAGTACTTC. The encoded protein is CASRWSGSSYEQYF.

The CDR3: CASSLPGGLGSNQPQHF. CDR3 DNA: TGTGCCAGCAGTTTACCCGGGGGCCTTGGTTCCAATCAGCCCCAGCATTTT. The J gene is TRBJ1-5, the V gene TRBV28; possible D gene TRBD1, 6 bases. In germline, CDR1 is MDHEN, CDR2 SYDVKM. V dropped 2 bases and J dropped 3 bases, with 17 bases sitting between them. The CDR3 consists of 17 residues.